Listed below are T cell receptor beta chains from one sample, sequenced in a study of T cells after yellow fever vaccination. In TCRdb, the 5' RACE reads were re-called with MiXCR into one record per CDR3 protein. The sample has about 300,000 distinct CDR3 sequences, 7.5% to 9% seen once; the top ten hold around 3.3%. The starting material was CD4+ T cells sorted from PBMCs, obtained 5 days after the yellow fever booster vaccination. Receptor source: a young man who received the YFV17D yellow fever vaccine. The CDR3 runs from the conserved cysteine through the conserved F or W. The D gene is left open where the match is weak. Clone size, where shown, is once, few, many, or a class for clones that have expanded.

>TRBV5-6|TRBJ1-2|NA|NA
CASSQYSLIYGYTF
TGTGCCAGCAGCCAATACTCCCTTATCTATGGCTACACCTTC
>TRBV5-1|TRBJ2-2|NA|few
CASYFTPNTGELFF
TGCGCCAGCTACTTCACACCGAACACCGGGGAGCTGTTTTTT
>TRBV12-3/TRBV12-4|TRBJ1-5|TRBD1|few
CASIRDRGNQPQHF
TGTGCCAGTATAAGGGACAGGGGGAATCAGCCCCAGCATTTT
>TRBV4-2|TRBJ2-5|NA|NA
CASSQRQGGETQYF
TGTGCCAGCAGCCAAAGACAGGGAGGGGAGACCCAGTACTTC
>TRBV12-3/TRBV12-4|TRBJ2-5|NA|few
CASSFQLRTQYF
TGTGCCAGCAGTTTCCAGCTGAGGACCCAGTACTTC
>TRBV13|TRBJ2-7|TRBD2|few
CASSSRLSGTPYEQYF
TGTGCCAGCAGCTCCCGGCTTAGCGGGACCCCCTACGAGCAGTACTTC
>TRBV10-3|TRBJ1-6|NA|few
CAISDSPSSYNSPLHF
TGTGCCATCAGTGACAGCCCCAGCTCCTATAATTCACCCCTCCACTTT
>TRBV9|TRBJ2-7|NA|NA
CASSGGRFYEQYF
TGTGCCAGCAGCGGGGGGAGGTTCTACGAGCAGTACTTC
>TRBV4-3|TRBJ2-1|TRBD1|few
CASSQDFGTGINEQFF
TGCGCCAGCAGCCAAGATTTCGGGACAGGTATTAATGAGCAGTTCTTC
>TRBV5-1|TRBJ2-7|TRBD1|NA
CASSAGHRGQIYEQYF
TGCGCCAGCAGCGCGGGGCACAGGGGGCAAATCTACGAGCAGTACTTC
>TRBV7-3|TRBJ2-3|TRBD2|NA
CASSFLGLARDTQYF
TGTGCCAGCAGCTTCCTGGGACTAGCTCGAGATACGCAGTATTTT
>TRBV4-2|TRBJ2-4|NA|NA
CASSHNPPTPFSLAKNIQYF
TGTGCCAGCAGCCATAACCCTCCGACTCCGTTTTCTCTAGCCAAAAACATTCAGTACTTC
>TRBV7-3|TRBJ1-4|TRBD1|few
CASSLLTGEDEKLFF
TGTGCCAGCAGCTTACTCACAGGGGAGGATGAAAAACTGTTTTTT
>TRBV3-1|TRBJ2-3|TRBD1|few
CASSPGQAFADTQYF
TGTGCCAGCAGCCCGGGACAGGCATTCGCAGATACGCAGTATTTT
>TRBV12-3/TRBV12-4|TRBJ2-3|TRBD1|many
CASRSRGRPDTQYF
TGTGCCAGCAGGAGCAGGGGGCGTCCAGATACGCAGTATTTT
>TRBV4-2|TRBJ1-1|NA|NA
CASSQTPGSNTEAFF
TGTGCCAGCAGCCAAACGCCGGGGTCGAACACTGAAGCTTTCTTT
>TRBV18|TRBJ1-2|TRBD1|many
CASFSTGDGDYGYTF
TGTGCCAGCTTTTCGACAGGGGACGGCGACTATGGCTACACCTTC
>TRBV6-5|TRBJ2-7|NA|few
CASSYSGLVVDEQYF
TGTGCCAGCAGTTACTCGGGACTGGTGGTCGACGAGCAGTACTTC
>TRBV5-1|TRBJ1-4|NA|NA
CASSWGRTNEKLFF
TGCGCCAGCAGCTGGGGGCGGACTAATGAAAAACTGTTTTTT
>TRBV7-9|TRBJ1-1|TRBD1|NA
CASSSTNRGDTEAFF
TGTGCCAGCAGCTCAACCAACAGGGGGGACACTGAAGCTTTCTTT
>TRBV6-2/TRBV6-3|TRBJ2-1|NA|NA
CASSYSGAGYNEQFF
TGTGCCAGCAGTTACTCCGGCGCAGGTTACAATGAGCAGTTCTTC
>TRBV5-1|TRBJ2-5|NA|many
CASSLEGVEETQYF
TGCGCCAGCAGCTTGGAAGGGGTTGAAGAGACCCAGTACTTC
>TRBV6-2/TRBV6-3|TRBJ2-3|TRBD2|many
CASSLRLQRGSTDTQYF
TGTGCCAGCAGTCTCCGACTGCAGCGGGGGAGCACAGATACGCAGTATTTT
>TRBV2|TRBJ2-5|TRBD1|NA
CASSDGQGWETQYF
TGTGCCAGCAGTGACGGACAGGGGTGGGAGACCCAGTACTTC